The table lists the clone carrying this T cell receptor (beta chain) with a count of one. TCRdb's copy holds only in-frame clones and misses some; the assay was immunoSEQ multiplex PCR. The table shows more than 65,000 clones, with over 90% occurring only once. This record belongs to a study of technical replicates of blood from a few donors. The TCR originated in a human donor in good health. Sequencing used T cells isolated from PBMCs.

The chain's CDR3 is CASRTSGNTGELFF. DNA of the CDR3: TGTGCCAGCAGGACTAGCGGGAACACCGGGGAGCTGTTTTTT. The chain links TRBV6-1 to TRBJ2-2; 9 bases are shared with TRBD2. V lost 6 bases, J lost 1 base, and 0 bases stayed unmatched. The length of the CDR3 is 14 residues. Germline-derived CDR1 and CDR2 are MNHNS and SASEGT.